This passage covers 7 T cell receptor beta chains from one sample sequenced in a study of cytomegalovirus exposure and HLA in healthy donors. This PCR relied on a set of 60 Vbeta primers and 13 Jbeta primers. Clones were sequenced by immunoSEQ multiplex PCR, and TCRdb holds only the in-frame ones, with some missing. The sample has about 120,000 clones, around 80% seen once. Sequences were obtained from PBMCs. The receptors were sampled from a female donor in good health and CMV-seronegative.

In this sample, this clone turned up once. V is TRBV30 and J is TRBJ1-2; 7 positions agree with TRBD1. V trimming: 7 bases; J trimming: 7 bases; junction bases outside the gene matches: 3. The V gene's germline CDR1 is GTSNPN and CDR2 SVGIG (reference sequence). The CDR3 is 10 amino acids. The CDR3 reads CASNRGGYTF. In DNA, the CDR3 is TGTGCCTCTAACAGGGGTGGCTACACCTTC.

The V call is TRBV7-8, the J call TRBJ2-2, with a tentative D call TRBD1 (5 bases). CDR1 is SGHVS and CDR2 is FQNEAQ in the germline V gene. CDR3 length equals 15 residues. Trimming pared 3 bases from V and 0 bases from J, leaving 8 bases between. CDR3 loop: CASSLTASNTGELFF. CDR3 DNA: TGTGCCAGCAGCTTGACAGCTTCGAACACCGGGGAGCTGTTTTTT.

This clone was detected once. The V gene is TRBV7-9, the J gene TRBJ2-1, with 10 bases matching TRBD1. The germline gives CDR1 SEHNR, CDR2 FQNEAQ (reference sequence). The CDR3 totals 15 residues. Trimming removed 6 bases from V and 5 bases from J; junction bases left unmatched: 7. CDR3: CASRQGTGVNNEQFF. In DNA form, the CDR3 reads TGTGCCAGCAGACAGGGGACAGGGGTGAACAATGAGCAGTTCTTC. The whole variable domain, filled in from reference TRBV7-9 and TRBJ2-1, reads DTGVSQNPRHKITKRGQNVTFRCDPISEHNRLYWYRQTLGQGPEFLTYFQNEAQLEKSRLLSDRFSAERPKGSFSTLEIQRTEQGDSAMYLCASRQGTGVNNEQFFGPGTRLTVL.

The genes are TRBV5-4 and TRBJ2-5; 9 bases align to TRBD1. The V segment lost 4 bases and the J segment 2 bases; nucleotides outside the gene matches: 15. This CDR3 comprises 18 residues. Germline V gene data show CDR1 as SGHNT and CDR2 as YYREEE (reference sequence). CDR3 in DNA: TGTGCCAGCAGCGACCGGGACAGGGTGTTGATCGGTCAAGAGACCCAGTACTTC. Protein: CASSDRDRVLIGQETQYF. The full variable domain, with the rest looked up from reference TRBV5-4 and TRBJ2-5, is ETGVTQSPTHLIKTRGQQVTLRCSSQSGHNTVSWYQQALGQGPQFIFQYYREEENGRGNFPPRFSGLQFPNYSSELNVNALELDDSALYLCASSDRDRVLIGQETQYFGPGTRLLVL.

The chain couples TRBV7-6 to TRBJ2-5, with TRBD1 matching 8 bases. Germline values: CDR1 SGHVS, CDR2 FNYEAQ. The CDR3 runs 15 residues. The junction had 11 bases not matched to a gene; V was cut back by 5 bases and J by 6 bases. The CDR3: CASSLGQGKSKTQYF. The CDR3 nucleotides are TGTGCCAGCAGCCTCGGACAGGGAAAATCGAAGACCCAGTACTTC.

V usage is TRBV30 and J usage is TRBJ2-1, with 11 nucleotides matching TRBD2. With V trimmed by 3 bases and J by 0 bases, 4 bases remained unmatched. The CDR3 has 16 residues. CDR1 and CDR2 from the germline V gene are GTSNPN and SVGIG (reference sequence). The CDR3 loop reads CAWSVSGGVSYNEQFF. The DNA of the CDR3 is TGTGCCTGGAGCGTTAGCGGGGGGGTCTCCTACAATGAGCAGTTCTTC.

The gene calls are TRBV13 and TRBJ1-2; a possible D gene is TRBD1 (6 bases). Germline CDR1 PRHDT, CDR2 FYEKMQ (reference sequence). V lost 5 bases and J lost 0, with 13 bases in between. The CDR3 totals 15 residues. The CDR3 here is CASSPTGRANYGYTF. The CDR3 bases are TGTGCCAGCAGCCCCACAGGGAGAGCTAACTATGGCTACACCTTC.